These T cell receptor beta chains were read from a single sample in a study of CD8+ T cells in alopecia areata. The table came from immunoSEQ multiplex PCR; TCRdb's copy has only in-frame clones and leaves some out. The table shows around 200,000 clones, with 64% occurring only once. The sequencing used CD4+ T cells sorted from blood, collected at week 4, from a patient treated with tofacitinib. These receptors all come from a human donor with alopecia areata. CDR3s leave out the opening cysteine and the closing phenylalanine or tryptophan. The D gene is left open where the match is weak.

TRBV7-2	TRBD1	ASSSGQGTGEQY
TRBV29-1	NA	SVEEGSGPYNEQF
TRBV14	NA	ASSQNAGTHYGYT
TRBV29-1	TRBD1	SVGRGQNTEAF
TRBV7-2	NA	ASSARWGETQY
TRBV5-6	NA	ASSLGGVEGSPLH
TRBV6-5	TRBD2	ASSYGAGEQY
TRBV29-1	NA	SVGVRSYTYEQY
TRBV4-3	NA	ASSQEASSTDTQY
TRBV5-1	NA	ASSAREPPYNEQF
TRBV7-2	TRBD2	ASSWGSSGGVTYTQY
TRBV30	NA	AWVQQGSAEAF
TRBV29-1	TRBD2	SAGRYNEQF
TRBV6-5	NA	ASRPPGMSQPQH
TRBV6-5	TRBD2	ASSPRGVTGELF
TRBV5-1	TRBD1	ASSFYDRGGYEQY
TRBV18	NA	ASSPGSLLYYNEQF
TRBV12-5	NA	ASEPGSGELF
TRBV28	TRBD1	ASTETGVAF
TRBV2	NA	ASREGYEQY
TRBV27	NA	ASSPASTGNQPQH
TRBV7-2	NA	ASSLTASPLH
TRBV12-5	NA	ASGLVKYGYT
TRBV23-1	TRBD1	ASSHSVEQGWSPLH
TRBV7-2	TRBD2	ASSLWSGEVEQY
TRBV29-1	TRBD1	SVDRQGAGAF
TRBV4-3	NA	ASSPLVDPAAHQETQY
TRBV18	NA	ASSPGAGQNTGELF
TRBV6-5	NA	ASSYSSSRTQPQH
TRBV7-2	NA	ASSFSSMISNQPQH
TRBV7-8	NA	ASRDNAINQPQH
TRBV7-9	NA	ASSLWENTEAF
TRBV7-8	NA	ASSSGGAQY
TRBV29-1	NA	SVDTGGAETQY
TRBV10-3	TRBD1	AISQQGATYGYT
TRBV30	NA	AWSVSVGGEGNIQY
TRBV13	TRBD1	ASSLGGQTPYGYT
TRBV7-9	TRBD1	ASSPSGQGNQPQH
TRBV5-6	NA	ASSLGEFTDTQY
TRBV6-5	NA	ASSYGVETTEAF
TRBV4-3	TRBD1	ASRQTTGGRYGYT
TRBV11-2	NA	ASSRDRLDNEKLF
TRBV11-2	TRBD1	ASSLTGQDYYEQY
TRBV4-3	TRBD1	ASSQGGQDGSYEQY
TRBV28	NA	ASTLGWAFGEQY
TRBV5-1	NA	ASSLGKSNYGYT